What follows are 19 T cell receptor beta chains derived from one specimen sequenced in a study of blood T cell repertoires in COVID-19. The repertoire was sequenced with immunoSEQ multiplex PCR; TCRdb's copy has only in-frame clones and lacks some. The repertoire consists of approximately 390,000 clones, with 90% occurring once and the leading ten covering about 6.8%. The sample was peripheral blood. These receptors were obtained from a man aged 18 to 35 with active or convalescent COVID-19.

V is TRBV29-1 and J is TRBJ2-3; TRBD2 agrees at 15 bases. The CDR3 is made up of 16 amino acids. V lost 6 bases, J lost 4 bases, and 8 bases stayed unmatched. Looked up from germline, CDR1 is SQVTM and CDR2 is ANQGSEA. Written as DNA, the CDR3 is TGCAGCGTCTCGGGGACTAGCGGGAGGAATGCAGATACGCAGTATTTT. It translates to CSVSGTSGRNADTQYF.

The J gene is TRBJ1-1, the V gene TRBV7-2; D is possibly TRBD1 (5 bases). The length of the CDR3 is 15 residues. With 5 bases removed from V and 4 bases from J, the gap between germline ends came to 17 bases. Germline CDR1 is SGHTA and CDR2 is FQGNSA. CDR3 bases: TGTGCCAGCAGCGTTGGGCAGGGTTGGGGCACTGAAGCTTTCTTT. Amino acid sequence: CASSVGQGWGTEAFF.

This clone was counted once. The genes are TRBV6-5 and TRBJ1-2; 7 bases map to TRBD1. This CDR3 contains 14 residues. V lost 5 bases and J lost 4; bases outside the gene matches: 7. In germline, CDR1 is MNHEY, CDR2 SVGAGI. Here the CDR3 DNA reads TGTGCCAGCAGTCGGACAGGACTCTCCTATGGCTACACCTTC. This sequence encodes CASSRTGLSYGYTF.

About this clone: The junction and the germline gene differ at one end; a read error may be behind it. The chain uses TRBV5-4 and TRBJ2-3; 11 bases match TRBD1. The CDR3 sequence is 15 residues long. Per the germline V gene, CDR1 is SGHNT and CDR2 is YYREEE (reference sequence). CDR3 DNA: TGTGCCAGCAGGTTGGACAGGGGGCTAACAGATACGCAGTATTTT. Translation: CASRLDRGLTDTQYF.

A single count supports this clone. The chain combines TRBV11-3 with TRBJ2-2, with 8 nucleotides matching TRBD1. From germline, CDR1 is SGHNT and CDR2 YENEEA. This CDR3 has 17 amino acids. Trimming at V came to 1 base and at J to 2 bases, leaving 6 bases not matched to a gene. The CDR3 coding sequence is TGTGCCAGCAGCTTAGGCCCCGGGACAGGAAACACCGGGGAGCTGTTTTTT. It is translated as CASSLGPGTGNTGELFF.

This clone has only one observation. This chain uses TRBV6-2 or TRBV6-3 with TRBJ2-7; 11 nucleotides match TRBD2. This CDR3 comprises 18 residues. Germline assignment: CDR1 MNHEY and CDR2 SVGEGT. The V gene end was trimmed by 2 bases and the J gene end by 0 bases; junction bases not matched to a gene: 9. CDR3 sequence: CASSYLSLAGGSSYEQYF. CDR3 DNA sequence: TGTGCCAGCAGTTACCTCTCCTTAGCGGGAGGGAGCTCCTACGAGCAGTACTTC.

This chain joins TRBV28 and TRBJ2-7, with 7 bases aligning to TRBD2. This CDR3 is 13 amino acids long. The V and J ends lost 8 bases and 3 bases, in that order; junction bases with no gene match: 7. CDR1 MDHEN and CDR2 SYDVKM come from the germline V gene. In DNA form, the CDR3 reads TGTGCCAGCGGGGGACTAAGCTTCTACGAGCAGTACTTC. Its translation is CASGGLSFYEQYF.

The genes are TRBV28 and TRBJ2-2, with D possibly being TRBD2 (6 bases). Germline V gene data show CDR1 as MDHEN and CDR2 as SYDVKM. The V and J ends lost 4 bases and 4 bases respectively, with 13 bases between them. This CDR3 spans 15 amino acids. Here the CDR3 DNA reads TGTGCCAGCAGTTCTCCAAGGAGGGCCACCGGGGAGCTGTTTTTT. Translated, it gives CASSSPRRATGELFF.

This chain joins TRBV5-4 and TRBJ2-7; 7 positions agree with TRBD1. The CDR3 has 15 residues. V lost 0 bases and J lost 5; bases outside the gene matches: 8. In germline, CDR1 is SGHNT, CDR2 YYREEE (reference sequence). The CDR3 coding sequence is TGTGCCAGCAGCTTGGTGTCAGGGGGAATCGACGAGCAGTACTTC. This gives the protein CASSLVSGGIDEQYF.

The V and J genes are TRBV12-3 or TRBV12-4 and TRBJ1-2; 10 bases line up with TRBD1. The ends lost 6 bases at V and 4 bases at J; junction bases unmatched: 2. This CDR3 contains 13 residues. This CDR3 is CASSGQGGYGYTF. DNA for the CDR3: TGTGCCAGCAGCGGACAGGGGGGCTATGGCTACACCTTC.

As concerns this clone: This CDR3 is also generated by other DNA sequences in the sample. V gene TRBV27 combines with J gene TRBJ1-1; unclear D gene. V dropped 0 bases and J dropped 5 bases, with 7 bases sitting between them. Germline assignment: CDR1 MNHEY and CDR2 SMNVEV (reference sequence). This CDR3 comprises 13 residues. The CDR3 sequence: CASSLSLGTEAFF. In nucleotides, the CDR3 is TGTGCCAGCAGTTTATCGCTAGGTACTGAAGCTTTCTTT.

The J gene is TRBJ1-1, the V gene TRBV7-9; D ambiguous. CDR3 length: 13 amino acids. The germline gives CDR1 SEHNR, CDR2 FQNEAQ (reference sequence). Trimming left V 7 bases short and J 7 bases short, with 16 bases between. The chain's CDR3 is CASNPVLVREAFF. The CDR3 nucleotides are TGTGCCAGCAACCCGGTTTTGGTCCGTGAAGCTTTCTTT.

This chain joins TRBV18 and TRBJ2-5; D possibly corresponds to TRBD2 (6 bases). CDR1 and CDR2 from the germline V gene are KGHSH and LQKENI. The CDR3 totals 16 residues. V lost 3 bases and J lost 0, with 14 bases in between. Here the CDR3 DNA reads TGTGCCAGCTCACCTAGTGGGGGGAAGTACCAAGAGACCCAGTACTTC. This encodes CASSPSGGKYQETQYF.

J is TRBJ2-7 and V is TRBV28; TRBD1 matches 8 bases. The V gene end was trimmed by 3 bases and the J gene end by 0 bases; junction bases not matched to a gene: 4. There are 15 residues in the CDR3. CDR1 MDHEN and CDR2 SYDVKM come from the germline V gene. CDR3 loop: CASSFGQGNSYEQYF. In nucleotides, the CDR3 is TGTGCCAGCAGTTTTGGACAGGGTAACTCCTACGAGCAGTACTTC.

This chain links TRBV14 with TRBJ2-4, with D unclear. This CDR3 contains 14 residues. Germline assignment: CDR1 SGHDN and CDR2 FVKESK. V lost 2 bases, J lost 7 bases, and 12 bases lay in between. Here the CDR3 reads CASSQSLTGNIQYF. In nucleotides, the CDR3 is TGTGCCAGCAGCCAAAGCCTGACTGGGAACATTCAGTACTTC.

This rearrangement joins TRBV5-6 to TRBJ2-7; D ambiguous. Between the trimmed V and J ends, which lost 1 base and 0 bases, there was a span of 8 bases. The CDR3 is 14 residues long. Germline CDR1 reads SGHDT; CDR2 reads YYEEEE. Written as DNA, the CDR3 is TGTGCCAGCAGCTTGACAGCTTCCTCCTACGAGCAGTACTTC. It translates to CASSLTASSYEQYF.

This clone was recorded only once. CDR3 residues: CATSRDRQGAGGELFF. Written as DNA, the CDR3 is TGTGCCACCAGCAGAGATAGACAGGGGGCGGGCGGGGAGCTGTTTTTT. The chain uses TRBV15 and TRBJ2-2; 10 nucleotides align to TRBD1. CDR1 is LNHNV, CDR2 YYDKDF, per germline (reference sequence). The CDR3 has 16 amino acids. J lost 7 bases, V lost 0 bases, and 5 bases had no gene match.

This rearrangement joins TRBV7-9 to TRBJ1-6; D gene ambiguous. The CDR3 has 14 residues. Germline V lookup: CDR1 SEHNR, CDR2 FQNEAQ (reference sequence). V lost 3 bases and J lost 7, with 10 bases in between. The CDR3, as DNA: TGTGCCAGCAGCTTGACCCGGGGAAATTCACCCCTCCACTTT. The encoded protein is CASSLTRGNSPLHF.

The rearrangement joins TRBV28 to TRBJ2-3; 10 positions agree with TRBD2. The CDR3 consists of 16 residues. Germline values: CDR1 MDHEN, CDR2 SYDVKM. The junction had 11 bases not matched to a gene; V was cut back by 5 bases and J by 6 bases. The DNA for the CDR3 is TGTGCCAGCAGTCCCCGGTCTAGCGGGAGTCAGGATACGCAGTATTTT. Residues: CASSPRSSGSQDTQYF.